One and the same sample provided the 14 T cell receptor beta chains below, sequenced in a study of technical replicates of blood from a handful of donors. The data were produced by immunoSEQ multiplex PCR, yet TCRdb's version contains in-frame clones alone and is incomplete. There are 50,000 to 70,000 clones in the sample; roughly 91% occur only once, and around 3.6% lies in the top ten. Sequenced: PBMCs. These receptors were obtained from a human donor in good health. Some clones in this sample may be carry-over from other donors' samples.

The CDR3 nucleotides read TGTGCCAGCAGCCGTGGACAGGGGGCCAGGAACACTGAAGCTTTCTTT. Protein: CASSRGQGARNTEAFF. The chain employs TRBV7-9 and TRBJ1-1; TRBD1 agrees at 11 bases. The CDR3 is 16 amino acids. V shed 5 bases and J 1 base; nucleotides not matched to a gene: 6. Looked up from germline, CDR1 is SEHNR and CDR2 is FQNEAQ (reference sequence).

V usage is TRBV11-2 and J usage is TRBJ1-1; tentatively, D is TRBD1 (5 bases). Germline CDR1 is SGHAT and CDR2 is FQNNGV. The CDR3 is 15 amino acids. V was cut by 3 bases and J by 6 bases, with 17 bases left in between. The CDR3 region has the DNA TGTGCCAGCAGCTTCACGGCGGGGGGTCCGGCTGAAGCTTTCTTT. Its protein product is CASSFTAGGPAEAFF.

The chain combines TRBV7-2 with TRBJ2-5, with TRBD2 identical over 9 bases. Losses at the gene ends were 6 bases for V and 1 base for J; bases not matched to a gene: 12. The CDR3 runs to 17 residues. Germline CDR1 SGHTA, CDR2 FQGNSA. The CDR3 region is CASRKTSGGRFQETQYF. The DNA of the CDR3 is TGTGCCAGCAGAAAGACTAGCGGAGGGCGATTCCAAGAGACCCAGTACTTC. Full variable domain (rest looked up from reference TRBV7-2 and TRBJ2-5): GAGVSQSPSNKVTEKGKDVELRCDPISGHTALYWYRQSLGQGLEFLIYFQGNSAPDKSGLPSDRFSAERTGGSVSTLTIQRTQQEDSAVYLCASRKTSGGRFQETQYFGPGTRLLVL.

J is TRBJ2-3 and V is TRBV18, with D maybe TRBD2 (5 bases). The CDR3 is 13 residues long. Germline CDR1 reads KGHSH; CDR2 reads LQKENI. V lost 3 bases and J lost 2, with 6 bases in between. CDR3 loop: CASSPGDTDTQYF. The CDR3 DNA sequence: TGTGCCAGCTCACCCGGGGACACAGATACGCAGTATTTT.

The gene calls are TRBV5-1 and TRBJ1-6; D gene ambiguous. Germline V gene data show CDR1 as SGHRS and CDR2 as YFSETQ. Trimming took 4 bases from V and 3 from J, leaving 14 bases between them. The CDR3 totals 16 residues. This CDR3 reads CASSLAGSLYNSPLHF. The DNA for the CDR3 is TGCGCCAGCAGCCTGGCCGGGTCCCTCTATAATTCACCCCTCCACTTT.

The V and J genes are TRBV10-3 and TRBJ2-2; 7 bases map to TRBD1. J gave up 4 bases and V 10 bases, and 12 bases lay outside the gene matches. The CDR3 spans 15 residues. In germline, CDR1 is ENHRY, CDR2 SYGVKD. The CDR3 DNA reads TGTGCCACCCGGACGGGACAGAGTATCACCGGGGAGCTGTTTTTT. Amino acid sequence: CATRTGQSITGELFF.

The CDR3 region has the DNA TGTGCCAGTAGTATGATCGGACAGGGGAACTATGGCTACACCTTC. Translating gives CASSMIGQGNYGYTF. The J gene is TRBJ1-2, the V gene TRBV19; 9 nucleotides agree with TRBD1. This CDR3 comprises 15 residues. The germline V gene encodes CDR1 LNHDA and CDR2 SQIVND (reference sequence). Trimming took 3 bases from V and 2 from J; bases not matched to a gene: 4.

The chain uses TRBV4-1 and TRBJ2-5; 14 positions match TRBD2. The CDR3 covers 17 residues. Germline values: CDR1 MGHRA, CDR2 YSYEKL. The J segment lost 5 bases and the V segment lost 1 base, leaving 6 bases of the junction unmatched. In DNA, the CDR3 is TGCGCCAGCAGCCAAGCGACTAGCGGGGGGGCCTGGGAGACCCAGTACTTC. It encodes CASSQATSGGAWETQYF.

The genes are TRBV25-1 and TRBJ1-2; D remains unclear. The germline gives CDR1 MGHDK, CDR2 SYGVNS. Trimming removed 2 bases at V and 5 bases at J, with 6 bases between. The CDR3 has 12 residues. The CDR3 loop reads CASSEEGYGYTF. The DNA of the CDR3 is TGTGCCAGCAGTGAAGAGGGATATGGCTACACCTTC.

This chain links TRBV7-9 with TRBJ2-7, with a weak D call TRBD1 (5 bases). V lost 9 bases and J 5 bases, leaving 11 bases between the germline ends. The CDR3 extends over 11 amino acids. Germline-derived CDR1 and CDR2 are SEHNR and FQNEAQ (reference sequence). CDR3 residues: CASTGWDEQYF. The CDR3 DNA is TGTGCCAGTACAGGTTGGGACGAGCAGTACTTC.

This clone was detected once. CDR3 region: CAIGRNTGELFF. As DNA, the CDR3 is TGTGCCATCGGCAGAAACACCGGGGAGCTGTTTTTT. The V and J genes are TRBV10-3 and TRBJ2-2; D remains unclear. Deletions cut 8 bases from V and 2 bases from J, with 6 bases between. Germline lookup yields CDR1 ENHRY and CDR2 SYGVKD. This CDR3 is built from 12 residues.

This clone has only a few counts. The V and J genes are TRBV6-1 and TRBJ1-6; D remains unclear. The germline V gene has CDR1 MNHNS and CDR2 SASEGT. V lost 2 bases to trimming and J lost 8 bases, with 7 bases between them. The CDR3 has 13 amino acids. CDR3 DNA: TGTGCCAGCAGTGAACGTCGGGATTCACCCCTCCACTTT. It translates to CASSERRDSPLHF.

The rearrangement uses TRBV4-2 and TRBJ1-5; 9 nucleotides agree with TRBD1. CDR1 is LGHNA, CDR2 YNFKEQ, per germline. The junction had 2 bases not matched to a gene; V was cut back by 0 bases and J by 5 bases. The CDR3 contains 15 residues. CDR3 in amino acids: CASSQDRQGDQPQHF. The CDR3 DNA is TGTGCCAGCAGCCAAGATAGACAGGGGGATCAGCCCCAGCATTTT.

The chain recombines TRBV7-9 with TRBJ2-1, with 10 bases fitting TRBD2. With V trimmed by 6 bases and J by 6 bases, 8 bases remained unmatched. The CDR3 contains 15 residues. The V gene's germline CDR1 is SEHNR and CDR2 FQNEAQ (reference sequence). CDR3 DNA: TGTGCCAGCAGAAAGCAAGCGGGAGGGGGCAATGAGCAGTTCTTC. Translation gives CASRKQAGGGNEQFF.